The source of this T cell receptor (beta chain) is a study of cytomegalovirus exposure and HLA in healthy donors. The sample holds a few counts of this clone. The CDR3 has 15 residues. CDR1 and CDR2 (germline): SGHRS, YFSETQ. Trimming cost V 0 bases and J 8 bases; bases outside gene matches: 4. PCR was performed using 60 Vbeta and 13 Jbeta primers. Profiling relied on immunoSEQ multiplex PCR, and the TCRdb table lists in-frame clones only, not all of them. Counted here are some 180,000 clones, around 75% occurring once; the ten biggest clones make up approximately 2.2%. The chain links TRBV5-1 to TRBJ2-1, with 11 bases that match TRBD1. The material sequenced was PBMCs. The clonotype comes from a male donor in good health and CMV-seronegative. CDR3 loop: CASSLVGQGVDEQFF. The CDR3 DNA reads as TGCGCCAGCAGCTTGGTGGGACAGGGGGTGGATGAGCAGTTCTTC.